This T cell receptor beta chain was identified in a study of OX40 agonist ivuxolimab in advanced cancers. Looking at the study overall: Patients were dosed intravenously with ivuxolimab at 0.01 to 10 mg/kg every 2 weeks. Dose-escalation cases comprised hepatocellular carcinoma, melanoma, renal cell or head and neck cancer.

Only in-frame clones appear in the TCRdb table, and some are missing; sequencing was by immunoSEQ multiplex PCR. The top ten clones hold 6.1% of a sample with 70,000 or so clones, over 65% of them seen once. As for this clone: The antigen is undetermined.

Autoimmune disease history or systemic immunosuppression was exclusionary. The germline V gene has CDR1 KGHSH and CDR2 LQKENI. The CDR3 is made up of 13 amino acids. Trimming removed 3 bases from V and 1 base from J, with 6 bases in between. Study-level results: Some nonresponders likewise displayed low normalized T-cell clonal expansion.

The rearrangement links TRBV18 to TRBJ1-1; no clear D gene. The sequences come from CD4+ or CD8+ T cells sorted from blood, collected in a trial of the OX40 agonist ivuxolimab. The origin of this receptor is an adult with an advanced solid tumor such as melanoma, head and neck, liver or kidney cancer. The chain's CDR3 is CASSPQKNTEAFF. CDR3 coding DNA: TGTGCCAGCTCACCCCAGAAGAACACTGAAGCTTTCTTT.